This T cell receptor beta chain was documented in a study of T cells in narcolepsy. Study summary: Enrolled donors included narcolepsy type 1 or type 2 patients and healthy controls.

As concerns this clone: The same CDR3 arises from other DNA sequences in this sample as well.

Between the trimmed V and J ends, which lost 6 bases and 6 bases, there was a span of 14 bases. The CDR3 is 13 amino acids. CDR1 and CDR2 from the germline V gene are SEHNR and FQNEAQ (reference sequence). Only in-frame clones appear in the TCRdb table, and some are missing; sequencing was by immunoSEQ multiplex PCR. Here the sample spans about 41,000 clones, around 88% being singletons. This chain connects TRBV7-9 to TRBJ1-1; maybe TRBD1 (5 bases). The sequence was obtained from a human donor with narcolepsy. Sequencing was carried out using CD45RA- memory CD4+ T cells from PBMCs. CDR3 nucleotides: TGTGCCAGCAGTGACGGTCGGGGGGCTGAAGCTTTCTTT. Translating it yields CASSDGRGAEAFF.